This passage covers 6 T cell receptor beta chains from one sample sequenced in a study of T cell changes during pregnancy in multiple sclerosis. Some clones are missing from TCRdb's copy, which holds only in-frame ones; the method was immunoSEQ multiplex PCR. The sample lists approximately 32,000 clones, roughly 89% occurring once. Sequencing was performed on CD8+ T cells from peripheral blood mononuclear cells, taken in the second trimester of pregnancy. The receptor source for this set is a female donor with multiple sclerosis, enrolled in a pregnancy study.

The CDR3 bases are TGCGCCAGCAGCTACGGACAGGGCAGGCATGACGAAGCTTTCTTT. The encoded protein is CASSYGQGRHDEAFF. This chain connects TRBV5-1 to TRBJ1-1; TRBD1 agrees at 8 bases. CDR1 is SGHRS and CDR2 is YFSETQ in the germline V gene. V shed 3 bases, J shed 8 bases, and the junction held 12 bases outside the gene matches. The CDR3 is 15 residues long. Full variable domain (remainder filled in from reference TRBV5-1 and TRBJ1-1): KAGVTQTPRYLIKTRGQQVTLSCSPISGHRSVSWYQQTPGQGLQFLFEYFSETQRNKGNFPGRFSGRQFSNSRSEMNVSTLELGDSALYLCASSYGQGRHDEAFFGQGTRLTVV.

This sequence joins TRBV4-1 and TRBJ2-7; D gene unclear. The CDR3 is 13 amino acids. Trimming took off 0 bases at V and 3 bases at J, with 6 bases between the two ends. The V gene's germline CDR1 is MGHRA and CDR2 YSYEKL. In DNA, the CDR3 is TGCGCCAGCAGCCAAGAACACAACTACGAGCAGTACTTC. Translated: CASSQEHNYEQYF.

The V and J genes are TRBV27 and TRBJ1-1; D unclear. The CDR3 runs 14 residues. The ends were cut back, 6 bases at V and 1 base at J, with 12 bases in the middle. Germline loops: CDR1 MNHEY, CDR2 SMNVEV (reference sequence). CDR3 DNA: TGTGCCAGCAGGGCAGCAGGCTCGAACACTGAAGCTTTCTTT. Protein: CASRAAGSNTEAFF.

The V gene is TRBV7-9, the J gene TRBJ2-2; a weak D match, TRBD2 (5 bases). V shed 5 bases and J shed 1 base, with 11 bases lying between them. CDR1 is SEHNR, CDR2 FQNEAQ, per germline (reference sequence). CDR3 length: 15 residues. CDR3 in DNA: TGTGCCAGCAGCCACCATGAGGGGAACACCGGGGAGCTGTTTTTT. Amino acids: CASSHHEGNTGELFF. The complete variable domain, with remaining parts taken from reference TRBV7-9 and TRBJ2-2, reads DTGVSQNPRHKITKRGQNVTFRCDPISEHNRLYWYRQTLGQGPEFLTYFQNEAQLEKSRLLSDRFSAERPKGSFSTLEIQRTEQGDSAMYLCASSHHEGNTGELFFGEGSRLTVL.

CDR3 loop: CASSQWSGSAEAFF. CDR3 bases: TGCGCCAGCAGCCAATGGTCAGGGTCCGCTGAAGCTTTCTTT. This rearrangement joins TRBV4-1 to TRBJ1-1, with D perhaps matching TRBD1 (5 bases). Germline V gene lookup returns CDR1 MGHRA and CDR2 YSYEKL. Trimming shortened V by 2 bases and J by 6 bases, and 13 bases separated the two germline ends. This CDR3 has 14 residues.

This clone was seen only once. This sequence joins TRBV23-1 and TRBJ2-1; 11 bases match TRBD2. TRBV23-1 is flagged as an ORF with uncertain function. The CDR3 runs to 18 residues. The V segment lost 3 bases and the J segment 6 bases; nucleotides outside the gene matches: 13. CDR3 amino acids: CASSQGTGGLAGLNEQFF. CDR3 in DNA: TGCGCCAGCAGTCAGGGGACAGGCGGACTAGCGGGTCTCAATGAGCAGTTCTTC.